The subject of this entry is one TCR beta chain. Antigen specificity is unknown. Produced via immunoSEQ multiplex PCR; TCRdb's table is partial and in-frame only. The sample has 100,000 to 150,000 clones; about nine tenths are singletons. The V gene lost 0 bases and the J gene lost 5 bases, with 10 bases spanning the gap. The CDR3 runs 14 residues. Per the germline V gene, CDR1 is MNHEY and CDR2 is SVGAGI. This sample was included in a study of T cell responses to AZD1222 COVID-19 vaccine. Notes on the study in general: Donors were largely white British and mainly female; clonal diversity was possibly underestimated. Spike as a whole was targeted by vaccine-associated CD4 TCRs, dominant at 160-218 and 743-854.

This sequence was found in an adult in good health. Sequencing used peripheral blood, obtained on day 0 of AZD1222 vaccination. The chain uses TRBV6-5 and TRBJ1-1; D might be TRBD1 (5 bases). CDR3: CASSYSGGMTEAFF. The CDR3 DNA reads TGTGCCAGCAGTTACTCGGGGGGTATGACTGAAGCTTTCTTT.